This TCR beta chain was recovered during a study of pediatric ulcerative colitis. Study at large: Seven patients showed pancolitis and two showed left-sided colitis.

TCRdb's table, derived via immunoSEQ multiplex PCR, lists solely in-frame clones and lacks some. The sample carries 60,000 to 75,000 clones, 70% to 80% recorded once. This receptor was obtained from a boy between 10 and 17 years old with moderate ulcerative colitis. The source material was blood.

CDR3 in amino acids: CASSSMTGGSKGNTIYF. CDR3 DNA: TGTGCCAGCAGCTCAATGACGGGGGGTTCTAAAGGAAACACCATATATTTT. The rearrangement links TRBV7-9 to TRBJ1-3, with a tentative D call TRBD1 (5 bases). The CDR3 loop spans 17 amino acids. Looked up from germline, CDR1 is SEHNR and CDR2 is FQNEAQ (reference sequence). V lost 4 bases, J lost 4 bases, and 20 bases lay in between. Variable domain in full (rest from reference TRBV7-9 and TRBJ1-3): DTGVSQNPRHKITKRGQNVTFRCDPISEHNRLYWYRQTLGQGPEFLTYFQNEAQLEKSRLLSDRFSAERPKGSFSTLEIQRTEQGDSAMYLCASSSMTGGSKGNTIYFGEGSWLTVV.